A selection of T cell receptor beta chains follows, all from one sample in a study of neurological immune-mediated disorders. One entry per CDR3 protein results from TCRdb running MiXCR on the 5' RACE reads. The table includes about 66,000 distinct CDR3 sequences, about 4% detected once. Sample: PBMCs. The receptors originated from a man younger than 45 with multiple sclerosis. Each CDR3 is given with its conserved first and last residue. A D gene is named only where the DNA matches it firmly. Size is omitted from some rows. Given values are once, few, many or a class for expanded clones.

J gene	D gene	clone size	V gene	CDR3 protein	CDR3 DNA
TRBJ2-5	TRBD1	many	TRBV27	CASSLGTGGHRETQYF	TGTGCCAGCAGTTTAGGGACAGGGGGTCACCGGGAGACCCAGTACTTC
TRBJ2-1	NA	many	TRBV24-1	CATSDLEGGNEQFF	TGTGCCACCAGTGATTTGGAGGGGGGCAATGAGCAGTTCTTC
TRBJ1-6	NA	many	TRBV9	CASSETPGANSPLHF	TGTGCCAGCAGCGAGACCCCCGGGGCGAATTCACCCCTCCACTTT
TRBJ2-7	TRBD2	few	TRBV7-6	CASSSGLAESYEQYF	TGTGCCAGCAGCTCAGGACTAGCGGAATCCTACGAGCAGTACTTC
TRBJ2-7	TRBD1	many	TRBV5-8	CASGDRGILYEQYF	TGTGCCAGCGGGGACAGGGGAATTTTATACGAGCAGTACTTC
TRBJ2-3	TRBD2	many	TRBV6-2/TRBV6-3	CASSYWTGEGARTDTQYF	TGTGCCAGCAGTTACTGGACCGGGGAGGGAGCACGCACAGATACGCAGTATTTT
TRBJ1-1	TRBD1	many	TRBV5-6	CASSYQTGINTEAFF	TGTGCCAGCAGCTACCAGACAGGGATAAACACTGAAGCTTTCTTT
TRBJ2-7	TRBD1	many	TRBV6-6	CASTRDRDEQYF	TGTGCCAGCACTAGGGACAGGGACGAGCAGTACTTC
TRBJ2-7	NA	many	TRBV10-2	CASGADRLAYEQYF	TGCGCCAGCGGGGCAGACAGGCTGGCCTACGAGCAGTACTTC
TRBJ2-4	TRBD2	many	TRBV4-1	CASSQEGGLAGGPGGKNIQYF	TGCGCCAGCAGCCAAGAAGGAGGACTAGCGGGGGGGCCGGGTGGCAAAAACATTCAGTACTTC
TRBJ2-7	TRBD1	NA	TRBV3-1	CASSQGPGTGHYEQYF	TGTGCCAGCAGCCAAGGACCCGGGACAGGGCACTACGAGCAGTACTTC
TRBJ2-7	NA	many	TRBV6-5	CASSYFRTGTISFAYEQYF	TGTGCCAGCAGTTATTTTAGGACAGGGACTATCAGCTTTGCCTACGAGCAGTACTTC
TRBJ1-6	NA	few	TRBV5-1	CASSFDNSPLNF	TGCGCCAGCAGCTTCGATAATTCACCCCTCAACTTT
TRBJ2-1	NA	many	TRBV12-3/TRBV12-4	CASSPGPGRFYNEQFF	TGTGCCAGCAGCCCCGGTCCCGGGCGGTTCTACAATGAGCAGTTCTTC
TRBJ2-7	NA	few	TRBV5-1	CASTPGQPGTYEQYF	TGCGCCAGCACCCCAGGACAGCCTGGAACCTACGAGCAGTACTTC
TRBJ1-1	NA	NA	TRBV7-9	CASSFPGAQGGTEAFF	TGTGCCAGCAGCTTCCCAGGGGCCCAGGGCGGCACTGAAGCTTTCTTT
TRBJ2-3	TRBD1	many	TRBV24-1	CATSDLGSRTGFPDTQYF	TGTGCCACCAGTGACCTCGGGAGTCGGACAGGGTTCCCAGATACGCAGTATTTT
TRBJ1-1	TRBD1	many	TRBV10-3	CATMGQENTEAFF	TGTGCCACAATGGGACAGGAGAACACTGAAGCTTTCTTT
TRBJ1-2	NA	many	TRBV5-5	CASSSGARYGYTF	TGTGCCAGCAGCTCCGGGGCGCGGTATGGCTACACCTTC
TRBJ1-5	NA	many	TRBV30	CAWSVLADTGPQHF	TGTGCCTGGAGTGTTCTGGCAGACACGGGGCCCCAGCATTTT
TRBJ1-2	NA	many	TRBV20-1	CSARGSAGDLGYGYTF	TGCAGTGCCAGAGGTTCGGCAGGGGATTTGGGGTATGGCTACACCTTC
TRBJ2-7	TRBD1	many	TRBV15	CATSRVMQGATGEQYF	TGTGCCACCAGCAGAGTCATGCAGGGGGCGACCGGTGAGCAGTACTTC
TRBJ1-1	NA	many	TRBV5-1	CASSLEWGLADPEAFF	TGCGCCAGCAGCTTGGAATGGGGGCTGGCAGACCCTGAAGCTTTCTTT
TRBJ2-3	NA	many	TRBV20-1	CSAPDLSDTQYF	TGCAGTGCACCGGACTTATCAGATACGCAGTATTTT
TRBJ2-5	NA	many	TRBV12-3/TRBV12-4	CASSLARGAKETQYF	TGTGCCAGCAGTTTAGCGAGGGGAGCCAAAGAGACCCAGTACTTC
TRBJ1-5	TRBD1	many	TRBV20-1	CSATDRNQPQHF	TGCAGTGCCACGGACAGGAATCAGCCCCAGCATTTT
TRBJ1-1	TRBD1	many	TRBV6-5	CASSYRTGDTETFF	TGTGCCAGCAGTTACCGGACAGGGGACACTGAAACTTTCTTT
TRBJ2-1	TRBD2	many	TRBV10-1	CARRRGGSYNEQFF	TGCGCCCGAAGACGGGGGGGCAGTTACAATGAGCAGTTCTTC
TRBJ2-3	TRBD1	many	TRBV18	CASSGQGATDTQYF	TGTGCCAGCTCTGGACAGGGCGCAACAGATACGCAGTATTTT
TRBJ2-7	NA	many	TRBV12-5	CASGLVLGQLYEQYF	TGTGCTAGTGGTTTGGTACTAGGGCAATTGTACGAGCAGTACTTC
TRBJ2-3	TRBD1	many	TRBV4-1	CASSPQGDTQYF	TGCGCCAGCAGCCCACAGGGGGATACGCAGTATTTT
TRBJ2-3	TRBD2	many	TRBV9	CASSVAGIRGADTQYF	TGTGCCAGCAGCGTAGCCGGCATCCGGGGGGCAGATACGCAGTATTTT
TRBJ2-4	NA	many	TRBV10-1	CASSEAGAKNIQYF	TGCGCCAGCAGTGAGGCCGGAGCCAAAAACATTCAGTACTTC
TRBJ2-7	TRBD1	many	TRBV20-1	CSARDPGQQSYEQYF	TGCAGTGCTAGAGACCCGGGACAGCAATCCTACGAGCAGTACTTC
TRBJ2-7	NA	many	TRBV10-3	CAISPGYEQYF	TGTGCCATCAGTCCGGGCTACGAGCAGTACTTC
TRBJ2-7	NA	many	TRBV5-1	CASSGTSRGKGEQYF	TGCGCCAGCAGCGGGACCTCCCGAGGTAAAGGCGAGCAGTACTTC
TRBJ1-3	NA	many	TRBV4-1	CASSQGGGSGNTIYF	TGCGCCAGCAGCCAAGGAGGGGGCTCTGGAAACACCATATATTTT
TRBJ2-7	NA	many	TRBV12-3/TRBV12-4	CASSTRLVPHEQYF	TGTGCCAGCAGTACCCGACTAGTTCCCCACGAGCAGTACTTC
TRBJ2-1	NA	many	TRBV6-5	CASSYSAGDDEQFF	TGTGCCAGCAGTTACTCAGCAGGGGATGATGAGCAGTTCTTC
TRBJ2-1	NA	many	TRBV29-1	CSVPSGGRFYEQFF	TGCAGCGTCCCGTCCGGGGGGCGATTCTACGAGCAGTTCTTC
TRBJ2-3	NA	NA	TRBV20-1	CRPVGGSTDTQYF	TGCAGACCAGTGGGGGGAAGCACAGATACGCAGTATTTT
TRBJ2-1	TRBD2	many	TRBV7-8	CASSLNAGGRYEQFF	TGTGCCAGCAGCTTAAATGCGGGGGGGCGATATGAGCAGTTCTTC
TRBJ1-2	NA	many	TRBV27	CASSLNTAVYGYTF	TGTGCCAGCAGTTTGAACACTGCGGTCTATGGCTACACCTTC
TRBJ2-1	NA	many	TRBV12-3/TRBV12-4	CASSTGLEQFF	TGTGCCAGCAGCACAGGACTTGAGCAGTTCTTC